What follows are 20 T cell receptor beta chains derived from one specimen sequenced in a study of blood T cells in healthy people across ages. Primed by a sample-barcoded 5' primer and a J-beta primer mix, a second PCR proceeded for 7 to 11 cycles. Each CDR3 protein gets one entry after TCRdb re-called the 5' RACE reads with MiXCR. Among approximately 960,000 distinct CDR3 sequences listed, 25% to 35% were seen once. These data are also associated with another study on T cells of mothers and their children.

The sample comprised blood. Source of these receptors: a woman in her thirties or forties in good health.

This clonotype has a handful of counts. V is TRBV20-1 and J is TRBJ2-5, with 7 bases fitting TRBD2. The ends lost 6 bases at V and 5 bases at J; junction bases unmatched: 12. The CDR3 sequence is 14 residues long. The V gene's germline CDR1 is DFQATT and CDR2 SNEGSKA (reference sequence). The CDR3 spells CSAQTGEGKETQYF. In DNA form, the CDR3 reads TGCAGTGCCCAAACTGGGGAGGGGAAGGAGACCCAGTACTTC.

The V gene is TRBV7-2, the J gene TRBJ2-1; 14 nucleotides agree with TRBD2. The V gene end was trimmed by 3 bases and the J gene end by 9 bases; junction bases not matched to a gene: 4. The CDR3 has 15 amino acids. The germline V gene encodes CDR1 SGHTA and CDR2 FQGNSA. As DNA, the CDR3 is TGTACCAGCAGCTTGACTAGCGGGGGGGCCAGTGAGCAGTTCTTC. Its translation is CTSSLTSGGASEQFF.

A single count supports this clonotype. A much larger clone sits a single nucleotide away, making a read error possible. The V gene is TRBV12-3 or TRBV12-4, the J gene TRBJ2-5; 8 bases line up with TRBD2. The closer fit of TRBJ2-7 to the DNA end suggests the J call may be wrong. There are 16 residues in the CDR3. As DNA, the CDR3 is TGTGCCAGCAGTCCTGATAGCGGGGCCATGAGAAACGAGCAGTACTTC. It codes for CASSPDSGAMRNEQYF.

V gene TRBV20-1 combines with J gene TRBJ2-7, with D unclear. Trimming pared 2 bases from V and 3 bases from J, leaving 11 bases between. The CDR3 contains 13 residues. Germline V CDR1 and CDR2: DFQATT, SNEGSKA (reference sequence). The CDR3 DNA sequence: TGCAGTGCTAGACTCCCAGCCGGCTACGAGCAGTACGTC. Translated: CSARLPAGYEQYV.

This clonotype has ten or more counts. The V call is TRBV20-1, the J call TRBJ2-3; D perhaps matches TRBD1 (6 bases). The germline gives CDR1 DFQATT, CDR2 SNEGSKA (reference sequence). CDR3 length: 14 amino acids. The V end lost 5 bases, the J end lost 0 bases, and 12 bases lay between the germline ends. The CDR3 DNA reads TGCAGTGCTCCACAGGGTGGTAGCACAGATACGCAGTATTTT. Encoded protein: CSAPQGGSTDTQYF.

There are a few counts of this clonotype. This chain's CDR3 is CASRPGLGGSTDTQYF. As DNA, the CDR3 is TGTGCCAGCAGGCCGGGACTAGGGGGAAGCACAGATACGCAGTATTTT. This chain joins TRBV28 and TRBJ2-3; 8 bases match TRBD2. The V gene's germline CDR1 is MDHEN and CDR2 SYDVKM. The CDR3 runs to 16 residues. The trim removed 6 bases at V and 0 bases at J, leaving 8 bases unmatched. The full variable domain, in which reference TRBV28 and TRBJ2-3 provide the parts outside the CDR3, is DVKVTQSSRYLVKRTGEKVFLECVQDMDHENMFWYRQDPGLGLRLIYFSYDVKMKEKGDIPEGYSVSREKKERFSLILESASTNQTSMYLCASRPGLGGSTDTQYFGPGTRLTVL.

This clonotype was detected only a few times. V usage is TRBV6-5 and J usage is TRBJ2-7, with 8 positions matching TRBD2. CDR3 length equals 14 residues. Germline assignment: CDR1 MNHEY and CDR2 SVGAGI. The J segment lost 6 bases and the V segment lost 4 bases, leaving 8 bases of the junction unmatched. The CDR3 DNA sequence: TGTGCCAGCAGTTCTCGGCTAGCGGGCCCCGAGCAGTACTTC. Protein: CASSSRLAGPEQYF.

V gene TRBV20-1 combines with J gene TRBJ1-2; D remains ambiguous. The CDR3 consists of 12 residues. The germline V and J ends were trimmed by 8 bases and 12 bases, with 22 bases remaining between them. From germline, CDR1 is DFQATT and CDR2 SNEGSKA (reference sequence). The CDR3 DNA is TGCAGTCCGGACCCCCACATGGGTAAAGACACCTTC. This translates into CSPDPHMGKDTF.

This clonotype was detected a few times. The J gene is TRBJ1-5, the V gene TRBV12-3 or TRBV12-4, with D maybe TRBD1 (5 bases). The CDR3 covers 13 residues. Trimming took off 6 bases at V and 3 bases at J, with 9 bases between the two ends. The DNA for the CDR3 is TGTGCCAGCAGCAGACAGCACAATCAGCCCCAGCATTTT. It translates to CASSRQHNQPQHF.

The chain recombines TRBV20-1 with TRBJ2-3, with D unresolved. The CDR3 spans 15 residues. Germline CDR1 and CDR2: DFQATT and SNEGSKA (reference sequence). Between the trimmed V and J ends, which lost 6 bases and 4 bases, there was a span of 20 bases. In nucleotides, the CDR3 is TGCAGTGCGGCGATTGGGGTAAATCGCCCAGATACGCAGTATTTT. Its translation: CSAAIGVNRPDTQYF.

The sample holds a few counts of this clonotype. CDR3 sequence: CASSSPGTGLSFF. CDR3 in DNA: TGTGCCAGCAGCTCACCCGGGACAGGGTTATCTTTCTTT. This chain links TRBV7-2 with TRBJ1-1; 9 nucleotides agree with TRBD1. Germline CDR1 SGHTA, CDR2 FQGNSA. The length of the CDR3 is 13 residues. With 4 bases clipped from V and 12 bases from J, the junction kept 9 bases outside the gene matches.

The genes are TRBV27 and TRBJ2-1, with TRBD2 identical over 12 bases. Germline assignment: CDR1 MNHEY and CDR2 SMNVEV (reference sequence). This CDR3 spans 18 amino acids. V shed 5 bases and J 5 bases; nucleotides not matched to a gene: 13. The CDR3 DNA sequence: TGTGCCAGCAGTCCCCGACTAGCGGGGGCCGGAGGTAACAATGAGCAGTTCTTC. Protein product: CASSPRLAGAGGNNEQFF.

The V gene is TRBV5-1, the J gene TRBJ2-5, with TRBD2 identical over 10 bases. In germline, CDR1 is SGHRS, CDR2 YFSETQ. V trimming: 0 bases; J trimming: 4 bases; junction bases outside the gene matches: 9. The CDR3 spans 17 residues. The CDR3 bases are TGCGCCAGCAGCTTGGTGTACAGCGGGGGGGCCTCAGAGACCCAGTACTTC. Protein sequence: CASSLVYSGGASETQYF.

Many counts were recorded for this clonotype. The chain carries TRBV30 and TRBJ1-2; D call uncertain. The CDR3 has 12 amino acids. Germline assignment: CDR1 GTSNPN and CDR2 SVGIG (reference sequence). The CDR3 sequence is CASNPGNYGYTF. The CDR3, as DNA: TGTGCTTCCAATCCGGGGAACTATGGCTACACCTTC. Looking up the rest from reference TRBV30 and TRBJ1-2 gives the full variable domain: SQTIHQWPATLVQPVGSPLSLECTVEGTSNPNLYWYRQAAGRGLQLLFYSVGIGQISSEVPQNLSASRPQDRQFILSSKKLLLSDSGFYLCASNPGNYGYTFGSGTRLTVV.

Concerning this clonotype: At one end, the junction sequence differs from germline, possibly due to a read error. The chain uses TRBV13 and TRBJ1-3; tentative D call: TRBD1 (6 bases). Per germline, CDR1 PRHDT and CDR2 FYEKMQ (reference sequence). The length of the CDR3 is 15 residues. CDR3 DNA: TGTGCCAGCAGCTTAGCAGGGGCGCTTGGAAGCACCATATATTTT. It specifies CASSLAGALGSTIYF.

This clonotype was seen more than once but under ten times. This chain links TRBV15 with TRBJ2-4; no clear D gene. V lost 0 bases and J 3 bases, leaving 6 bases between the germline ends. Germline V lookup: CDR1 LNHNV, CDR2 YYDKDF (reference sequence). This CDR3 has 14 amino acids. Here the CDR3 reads CATSRDYGKNIQYF. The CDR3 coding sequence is TGTGCCACCAGCAGAGATTATGGCAAAAACATTCAGTACTTC.

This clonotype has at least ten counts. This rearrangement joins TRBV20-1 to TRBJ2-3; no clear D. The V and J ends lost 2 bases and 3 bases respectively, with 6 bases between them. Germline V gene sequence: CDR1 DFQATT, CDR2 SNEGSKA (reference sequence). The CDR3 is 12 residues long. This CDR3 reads CSARLSTDTQYF. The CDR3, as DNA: TGCAGTGCTAGACTATCAACAGATACGCAGTATTTT.

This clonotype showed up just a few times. The CDR3 DNA reads as TGTGCCAGCAGCGTAGAAGGGGACTACACCTTC. It is translated as CASSVEGDYTF. The chain recombines TRBV9 with TRBJ1-2; maybe TRBD1 (5 bases). V was cut by 0 bases and J by 10 bases, with 7 bases left in between. This CDR3 region has 11 residues. Germline CDR1 reads SGDLS; CDR2 reads YYNGEE.

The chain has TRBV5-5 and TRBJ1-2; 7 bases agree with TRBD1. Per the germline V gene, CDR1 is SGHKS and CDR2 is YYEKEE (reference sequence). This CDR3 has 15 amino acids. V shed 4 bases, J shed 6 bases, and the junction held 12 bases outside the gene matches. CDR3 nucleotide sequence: TGTGCCAGCAGCGCATACCGACAGGGAGGGAATGGCTACACCTTC. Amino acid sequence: CASSAYRQGGNGYTF.

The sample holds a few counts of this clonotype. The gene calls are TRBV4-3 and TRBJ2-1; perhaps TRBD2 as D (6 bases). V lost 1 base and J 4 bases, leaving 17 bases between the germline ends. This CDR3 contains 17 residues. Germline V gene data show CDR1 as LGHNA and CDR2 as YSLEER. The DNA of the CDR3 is TGCGCCAGCAGCCAAGGCGTCCGGGACTCCGCATACAATGAGCAGTTCTTC. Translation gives CASSQGVRDSAYNEQFF.